These 5 T cell receptor beta chains originate from one sample sequenced in a study of T cells in Graves' hyperthyroidism and ophthalmopathy. The TCR beta CDR3 regions underwent amplification using RNA transcripts as the source. HTBI primers were employed in a first-round RT-PCR of the TCR CDR3. Using its own MiXCR run on the multiplex PCR reads, TCRdb lists one record per CDR3 protein. The sample records approximately 100,000 distinct CDR3 sequences, about 40% being singletons. Sequencing input: peripheral blood or thyroid tissue (not recorded which). Receptors originate from a woman between 25 and 40 years old with Graves' hyperthyroidism.

Many counts were recorded for this clonotype. This chain connects TRBV12-3 or TRBV12-4 to TRBJ1-2; TRBD1 matches 8 bases. V lost 4 bases, J lost 6 bases, and 10 bases stayed unmatched. There are 15 residues in the CDR3. In nucleotides, the CDR3 is TGTGCCAGCAGTTCCTGGGACAGGACCTCTGATGGCTACACCTTC. It is translated as CASSSWDRTSDGYTF.

CDR3 residues: CATQWRGGTGELFF. CDR3 bases: TGTGCCACCCAGTGGCGGGGGGGTACCGGGGAGCTGTTTTTT. This chain joins TRBV28 and TRBJ2-2, with TRBD2 identical over 9 bases. The CDR3 is 14 amino acids. Trimming cost V 10 bases and J 5 bases; bases outside gene matches: 8. Germline lookup yields CDR1 MDHEN and CDR2 SYDVKM.

Of note for this clonotype: One junction end disagrees with the germline gene, perhaps due to a read error. The chain links TRBV7-9 to TRBJ2-2; D remains ambiguous. CDR1 is SEHNR, CDR2 FQNEAQ, per germline (reference sequence). The CDR3 has 12 amino acids. In DNA, the CDR3 is TGTGCCAACAGCTCGAAAACAGGGGAGCTGTTTTTT. Amino acid sequence: CANSSKTGELFF.

Of note for this clonotype: It is unclear where the CDR3 begins or ends on the DNA, so no DNA is shown, and the CDR3 is as TCRdb lists it. This chain links TRBV10-3 with TRBJ2-7; TRBD1, the D gene given by the table, was not confirmed from the DNA. Germline CDR1 is ENHRY and CDR2 is SYGVKD. The CDR3 is made up of 16 amino acids, end residues included. The CDR3: CAICASSLPPTGKQYF.

In its sample, this clonotype ranks as medium-sized. V and J are TRBV15 and TRBJ2-2; the D gene is possibly TRBD1 (5 bases). The V end was cut by 7 bases, the J end by 1 base, with 13 bases between. The CDR3 extends over 15 amino acids. In germline, CDR1 is LNHNV, CDR2 YYDKDF (reference sequence). In DNA, the CDR3 is TGTGCCACCAAGGAAGGGGTGCGGAACACCGGGGAGCTGTTTTTT. It yields the protein CATKEGVRNTGELFF. Complete variable domain (other parts from reference TRBV15 and TRBJ2-2): DAMVIQNPRYQVTQFGKPVTLSCSQTLNHNVMYWYQQKSSQAPKLLFHYYDKDFNNEADTPDNFQSRRPNTSFCFLDIRSPGLGDTAMYLCATKEGVRNTGELFFGEGSRLTVL.